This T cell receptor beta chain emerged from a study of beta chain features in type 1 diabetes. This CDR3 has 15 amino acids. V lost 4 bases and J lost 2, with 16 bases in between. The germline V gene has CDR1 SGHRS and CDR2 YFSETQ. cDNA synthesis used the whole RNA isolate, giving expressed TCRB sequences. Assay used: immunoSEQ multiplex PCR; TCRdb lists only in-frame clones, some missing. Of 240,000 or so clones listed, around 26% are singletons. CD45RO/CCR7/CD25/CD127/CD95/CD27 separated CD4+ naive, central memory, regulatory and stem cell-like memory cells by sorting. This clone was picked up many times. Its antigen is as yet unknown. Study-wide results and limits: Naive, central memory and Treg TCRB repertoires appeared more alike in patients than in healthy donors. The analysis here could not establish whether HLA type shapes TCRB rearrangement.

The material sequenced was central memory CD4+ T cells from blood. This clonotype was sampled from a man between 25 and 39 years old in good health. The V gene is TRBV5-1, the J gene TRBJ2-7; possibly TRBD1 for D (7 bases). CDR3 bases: TGCGCCAGCAGCCCCAGGGGAGGACAGGCCTACGAGCAGTACTTC. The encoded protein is CASSPRGGQAYEQYF.